A selection of T cell receptor beta chains follows, all from one sample in a study of shared clonotypes between healthy human individuals. Method: immunoSEQ multiplex PCR; TCRdb's copy keeps in-frame clones and lacks some. Of about 2.2 million clones in the sample, around 95% were seen once. Sequences were obtained from naive CD8+ T cells from PBMCs. Receptor source: a man aged 18 to 35 in good health. Some clones in this sample may be carry-over from other donors' samples. Both conserved end residues are part of each CDR3. A D gene is named only where the DNA matches it firmly. Only some rows state a clone size, as once, few, many or a class for expanded clones.

TRBJ1-5,16,TRBD1,TRBV4-2,-,CASSQDRWTGGQPQHF,TGTGCCAGCAGCCAAGATAGGTGGACAGGAGGACAGCCCCAGCATTTT
TRBJ2-6,19,-,TRBV4-1,-,CASSQLRKGKDSGANVLTF,TGCGCCAGCAGCCAACTCAGGAAAGGGAAAGATTCTGGGGCCAACGTCCTGACTTTC
TRBJ2-1,16,TRBD1,TRBV4-2,-,CASSQPGQGTHNEQFF,TGTGCCAGCAGCCAACCTGGACAGGGGACCCACAATGAGCAGTTCTTC
TRBJ1-4,15,-,TRBV27,-,CASSDTLRTNEKLFF,TGTGCCAGCAGTGATACCTTGAGGACTAATGAAAAACTGTTTTTT
TRBJ2-7,16,TRBD1,TRBV7-9,-,CASSPDSGQLYYEQYF,TGTGCCAGCAGCCCAGACTCGGGACAGTTATACTACGAGCAGTACTTC
TRBJ2-7,12,TRBD2,TRBV7-2,-,CASSLATSGVDF,TGTGCCAGCAGCTTGGCGACTAGCGGAGTAGACTTC
TRBJ2-1,15,TRBD1,TRBV5-1,-,CASSLEGTGGNEQFF,TGCGCCAGCAGCTTGGAGGGGACAGGGGGCAATGAGCAGTTCTTC
TRBJ2-2,15,TRBD2,TRBV11-1,-,CASSSRLAGTGELFF,TGTGCCAGCAGCTCAAGACTAGCGGGCACCGGGGAGCTGTTTTTT
TRBJ2-3,15,-,TRBV9,-,CATSSQGRGTDTQYF,TGTGCCACCAGTTCCCAGGGGAGAGGCACAGATACGCAGTATTTT
TRBJ2-6,17,-,TRBV5-6,-,CASSFTQGGPGANVLTF,TGTGCCAGCAGCTTCACCCAGGGGGGCCCTGGGGCCAACGTCCTGACTTTC
TRBJ1-3,15,-,TRBV7-3,-,CASSLGRSSGNTIYF,TGTGCCAGCAGCTTGGGCAGGAGCTCTGGAAACACCATATATTTT
TRBJ1-3,15,-,TRBV19,-,CASSIGLLSGNTIYF,TGTGCCAGTAGTATTGGACTGCTCTCTGGAAACACCATATATTTT
TRBJ2-1,11,-,TRBV7-9,-,CASSFENEQFF,TGTGCCAGCAGCTTCGAGAATGAGCAGTTCTTC
TRBJ1-1,16,-,TRBV27,-,CASSLSSGGLNTEAFF,TGTGCCAGCAGTTTATCTTCCGGGGGCCTGAACACTGAAGCTTTCTTT
TRBJ2-7,15,-,TRBV4-1,once,CASSHRGGSTYEQYF,TGCGCCAGCAGCCATCGCGGGGGCAGTACCTACGAGCAGTACTTC
TRBJ1-2,14,-,TRBV28,once,CASSFGAGPYGYTF,TGTGCCAGCAGTTTTGGGGCAGGCCCCTATGGCTACACCTTC
TRBJ2-7,16,TRBD1,TRBV4-2,-,CASSQTGAGINYEQYF,TGTGCCAGCAGCCAGACAGGGGCAGGGATTAACTACGAGCAGTACTTC
TRBJ2-1,15,-,TRBV27,-,CASSPRYNNYNEQFF,TGTGCCAGCAGTCCCCGTTACAACAACTACAATGAGCAGTTCTTC
TRBJ2-2,12,-,TRBV5-6,-,CASSLDPGELFF,TGTGCCAGCAGCTTGGATCCCGGGGAGCTGTTTTTT
TRBJ1-1,17,-,TRBV11-2,-,CASSPWTRVAANTEAFF,TGTGCCAGCAGTCCATGGACCCGGGTGGCCGCGAACACTGAAGCTTTCTTT
TRBJ2-1,16,-,TRBV4-2,-,CASSQTPSFPHNEQFF,TGTGCCAGCAGCCAAACACCCTCATTCCCCCACAATGAGCAGTTCTTC
TRBJ2-7,13,TRBD1,TRBV7-9,-,CASSSRDRVEQYF,TGTGCCAGCAGCTCGAGGGACAGGGTAGAGCAGTACTTC